The entry below describes one T cell receptor (beta chain). Trimming took 5 bases from V and 5 from J; bases not matched to a gene: 3. Germline-derived CDR1 and CDR2 are KGHSH and LQKENI. The CDR3 loop spans 13 amino acids. In the original processing: How many nucleated cells were present was estimated from reference gene primer amplification. Produced via immunoSEQ multiplex PCR; TCRdb's table is partial and in-frame only. V, J and clone size are those of that table, while D and trimming were read from the DNA. Of a few hundred thousand clones detected, 86% appear once; the ten largest clones hold under 6.5%. This record comes from a study of blood T cell repertoires in COVID-19. Turning to the study itself: The analysed material was cDNA or gDNA that came from T cells, B-cell-depleted T cells, or PBMCs.

This chain joins TRBV18 and TRBJ1-5; 7 bases align to TRBD1. The clonotype originates from a man in his sixties with acute or convalescent COVID-19. Material: peripheral blood. The DNA of the CDR3 is TGTGCCAGCTCAGACAGGGAGTATCAGCCCCAGCATTTT. Its translation: CASSDREYQPQHF.